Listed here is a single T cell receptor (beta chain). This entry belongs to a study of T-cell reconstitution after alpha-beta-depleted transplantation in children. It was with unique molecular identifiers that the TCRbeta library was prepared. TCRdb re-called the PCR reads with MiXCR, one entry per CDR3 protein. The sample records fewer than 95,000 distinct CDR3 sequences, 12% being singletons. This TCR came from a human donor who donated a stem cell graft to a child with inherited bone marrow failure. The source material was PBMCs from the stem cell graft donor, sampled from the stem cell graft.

CDR3 region: CASSFYSGVGELFF. In nucleotides, the CDR3 is TGTGCCAGCAGCTTTTACTCAGGGGTCGGGGAGCTGTTTTTT. The chain has TRBV5-6 and TRBJ2-2, with D possibly being TRBD1 (6 bases). CDR3 length: 14 residues. Germline CDR1 SGHDT, CDR2 YYEEEE. The V and J ends lost 2 bases and 7 bases respectively, with 12 bases between them.